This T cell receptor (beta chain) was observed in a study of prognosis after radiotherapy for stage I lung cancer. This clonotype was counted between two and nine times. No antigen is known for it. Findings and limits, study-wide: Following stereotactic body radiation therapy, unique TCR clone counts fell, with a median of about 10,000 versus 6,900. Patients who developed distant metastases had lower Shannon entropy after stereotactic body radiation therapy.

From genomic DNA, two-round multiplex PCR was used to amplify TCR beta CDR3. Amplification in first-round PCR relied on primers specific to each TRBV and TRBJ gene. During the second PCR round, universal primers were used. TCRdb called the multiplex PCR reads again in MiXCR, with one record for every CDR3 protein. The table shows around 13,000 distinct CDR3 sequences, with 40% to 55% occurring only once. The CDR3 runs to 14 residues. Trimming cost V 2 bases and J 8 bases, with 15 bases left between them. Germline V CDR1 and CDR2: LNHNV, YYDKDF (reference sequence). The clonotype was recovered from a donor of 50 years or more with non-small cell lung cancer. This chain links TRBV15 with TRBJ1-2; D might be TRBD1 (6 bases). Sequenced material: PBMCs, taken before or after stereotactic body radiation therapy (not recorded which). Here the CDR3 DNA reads TGTGCCACCAGCAGACAACGAGGGGGAAGAGGCTACACCTTC. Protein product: CATSRQRGGRGYTF. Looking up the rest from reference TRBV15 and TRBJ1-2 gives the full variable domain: DAMVIQNPRYQVTQFGKPVTLSCSQTLNHNVMYWYQQKSSQAPKLLFHYYDKDFNNEADTPDNFQSRRPNTSFCFLDIRSPGLGDTAMYLCATSRQRGGRGYTFGSGTRLTVV.